The 19 T cell receptor beta chains presented below share a single source sample, sequenced in a study of blood T cell repertoires in COVID-19 (dated by TCRdb to 2018 to 2020). The library was generated by the immunoSEQ multiplex PCR assay. In TCRdb, the immuneACCESS table is reduced to in-frame sequences with V and J assigned. These tables do not hold every clone; where another copy was compared, an unresolved V gene accounts for under half, and the others remain unexplained. A total of roughly 400,000 clones appear in this sample, around nine tenths of them only once. The ten most abundant clones make up around 9.3% of the sample. The sequenced material came from PBMCs or T cells enriched from blood (not recorded which). These receptors all come from a woman aged 50 to 60 who had recovered from COVID-19.

The CDR3 loop is CSASWQEVNTEAFF. CDR3 nucleotides: TGCAGTGCTAGTTGGCAGGAAGTAAACACTGAAGCTTTCTTT. The chain joins TRBV20-1 to TRBJ1-1; D not resolved. Germline V gives CDR1 DFQATT, CDR2 SNEGSKA (reference sequence). V shed 3 bases and J shed 2 bases, with 13 bases lying between them. The CDR3 length is 14 residues.

This clone came up once. The chain links TRBV18 to TRBJ2-7, with 7 bases aligning to TRBD1. CDR3 length: 14 residues. The J segment lost 0 bases and the V segment lost 5 bases, leaving 4 bases of the junction unmatched. Germline CDR1 is KGHSH and CDR2 is LQKENI. This chain's CDR3 is CASSSGQASYEQYF. As DNA, the CDR3 is TGTGCCAGCTCATCAGGACAGGCCTCCTACGAGCAGTACTTC.

V gene TRBV29-1 combines with J gene TRBJ1-2; 9 bases are a match to TRBD1. The CDR3 consists of 13 residues. Trimming cost V 7 bases and J 8 bases; bases outside gene matches: 11. Germline V lookup: CDR1 SQVTM, CDR2 ANQGSEA. The CDR3 bases are TGCAGCGCCGAATTAGGACAGGGGAGGGGCTACACCTTC. It encodes CSAELGQGRGYTF.

The chain uses TRBV20-1 and TRBJ1-1, with D possibly matching TRBD1 (6 bases). The CDR3 loop spans 10 amino acids. Germline V CDR1 and CDR2: DFQATT, SNEGSKA (reference sequence). Trimming took 7 bases from V and 9 from J, leaving 12 bases between them. DNA for the CDR3: TGCAGTGTTTCGACAGGAAAAGCTTTCTTT. Amino acids: CSVSTGKAFF.

This chain connects TRBV7-2 to TRBJ1-4, with 10 bases aligning to TRBD1. V lost 5 bases, J lost 10 bases, and 7 bases stayed unmatched. Germline CDR1 SGHTA, CDR2 FQGNSA. The CDR3 has 14 amino acids. CDR3 in DNA: TGTGCCAGCAGCCCGGGACAGGGGCATGGAAAACTGTTTTTT. Encoded protein: CASSPGQGHGKLFF.

The V and J genes are TRBV30 and TRBJ1-2; the match to TRBD1 covers 8 bases. Germline CDR1 reads GTSNPN; CDR2 reads SVGIG (reference sequence). V gave up 4 bases and J gave up 7 bases; unmatched junction bases: 5. CDR3 length: 12 amino acids. The CDR3 loop reads CAWNQGAGGYTF. CDR3 sequence (DNA): TGTGCCTGGAACCAGGGGGCTGGTGGCTACACCTTC.

This chain connects TRBV6-5 to TRBJ1-6; D is possibly TRBD1 (6 bases). Germline-derived CDR1 and CDR2 are MNHEY and SVGAGI. This CDR3 comprises 15 residues. With 0 bases removed from V and 10 bases from J, the gap between germline ends came to 13 bases. The CDR3 here is CASSYSTGTRSPLHF. Here the CDR3 DNA reads TGTGCCAGCAGTTACTCTACAGGGACGCGATCACCCCTCCACTTT.

The rearrangement joins TRBV6-5 to TRBJ2-7; D is possibly TRBD2 (5 bases). Trimming cost V 4 bases and J 3 bases, with 10 bases left between them. The CDR3 extends over 13 amino acids. Germline V gene sequence: CDR1 MNHEY, CDR2 SVGAGI. The CDR3 loop reads CASSLGANYEQYF. The CDR3 DNA follows: TGTGCCAGCAGTTTGGGAGCCAACTACGAGCAGTACTTC.

The J gene is TRBJ1-5, the V gene TRBV5-6, with TRBD1 identical over 8 bases. After removal of 0 bases from V and 7 bases from J, the junction contained 3 bases not matched to a gene. Per the germline V gene, CDR1 is SGHDT and CDR2 is YYEEEE. This CDR3 region has 14 residues. The CDR3 DNA reads TGTGCCAGCAGCTTGGGAACAGGGGGACAGCCCCAGCATTTT. The encoded protein is CASSLGTGGQPQHF.

This clone was observed a single time. V and J are TRBV4-1 and TRBJ2-1; a possible D gene is TRBD2 (5 bases). Germline V gives CDR1 MGHRA, CDR2 YSYEKL. V lost 1 base, J lost 8 bases, and 15 bases lay in between. CDR3 length: 15 amino acids. The CDR3 DNA reads TGCGCCAGCAGCCAAGTTACGGCTAGCCAAGATGAGCAGTTCTTC. Translating gives CASSQVTASQDEQFF.

The rearrangement joins TRBV3-1 (or the pseudogene TRBV3-2) to TRBJ1-2; 9 nucleotides align to TRBD1. V shed 4 bases, J shed 6 bases, and the junction held 3 bases outside the gene matches. From germline, CDR1 is LGHDT and CDR2 YNNKEL (reference sequence). The CDR3 consists of 13 residues. The CDR3 protein is CASSRRTGDGYTF. In DNA form, the CDR3 reads TGTGCCAGCAGCCGAAGGACAGGGGATGGCTACACCTTC.

The rearrangement links TRBV12-3 or TRBV12-4 to TRBJ1-1; no definite D call. The CDR3 contains 13 residues. Trimming left V 4 bases short and J 4 bases short, with 10 bases between. CDR3 amino acids: CASSYPPGTEAFF. The CDR3 bases are TGTGCCAGCAGTTACCCCCCGGGCACTGAAGCTTTCTTT.

DNA for the CDR3: TGTGCCAGCAGCGTAGACGGGAGAAGCTCCTACGAGCAGTACTTC. Translation gives CASSVDGRSSYEQYF. V and J are TRBV9 and TRBJ2-7, with D perhaps TRBD2 (6 bases). The CDR3 has 15 amino acids. Germline V gene sequence: CDR1 SGDLS, CDR2 YYNGEE. V lost 0 bases and J 0 bases, leaving 10 bases between the germline ends.

The chain couples TRBV5-1 to TRBJ1-1; no clear D gene. This CDR3 has 13 amino acids. From germline, CDR1 is SGHRS and CDR2 YFSETQ. V was clipped by 6 bases and J by 4 bases, with 13 bases between them. CDR3 region: CASTREGGTEAFF. The CDR3 nucleotides are TGCGCCAGCACAAGGGAGGGCGGCACTGAAGCTTTCTTT.

V usage is TRBV29-1 and J usage is TRBJ2-7; D gene uncertain. Germline values: CDR1 SQVTM, CDR2 ANQGSEA. V was clipped by 7 bases and J by 3 bases, with 7 bases between them. The CDR3 runs 10 residues. CDR3 bases: TGCAGCGCTTTAAACTACGAGCAGTACTTC. Protein product: CSALNYEQYF.

The genes are TRBV18 and TRBJ1-2; no definite D call. In germline, CDR1 is KGHSH, CDR2 LQKENI. This CDR3 comprises 14 residues. Deletions cut 3 bases from V and 0 bases from J, with 8 bases between. The CDR3 DNA is TGTGCCAGCTCACCTAGTTCGGCTAACTATGGCTACACCTTC. This sequence encodes CASSPSSANYGYTF.

This clone was seen only once. The chain employs TRBV6-2 or TRBV6-3 and TRBJ2-1, with TRBD2 identical over 11 bases. This CDR3 comprises 19 residues. The V gene's germline CDR1 is MNHEY and CDR2 SVGEGT. After removal of 5 bases from V and 4 bases from J, the junction contained 16 bases not matched to a gene. The CDR3 DNA reads TGTGCCAGCAGTCTGAGACACTACCCCGGGACTAGCGGATACAATGAGCAGTTCTTC. Residues: CASSLRHYPGTSGYNEQFF.

This chain joins TRBV7-2 and TRBJ1-2; the match to TRBD1 covers 7 bases. In germline, CDR1 is SGHTA, CDR2 FQGNSA. With 1 base clipped from V and 5 bases from J, the junction kept 4 bases outside the gene matches. This CDR3 is 14 amino acids long. The chain's CDR3 is CASSLEQGRYGYTF. CDR3 DNA sequence: TGTGCCAGCAGCTTAGAACAGGGGCGTTATGGCTACACCTTC. Using reference TRBV7-2 and TRBJ1-2 for the parts outside the CDR3, the full variable domain is GAGVSQSPSNKVTEKGKDVELRCDPISGHTALYWYRQSLGQGLEFLIYFQGNSAPDKSGLPSDRFSAERTGGSVSTLTIQRTQQEDSAVYLCASSLEQGRYGYTFGSGTRLTVV.

The chain links TRBV5-5 to TRBJ1-6, with 8 positions matching TRBD1. Germline lookup yields CDR1 SGHKS and CDR2 YYEKEE (reference sequence). Germline trimming cut 5 bases from V and 2 bases from J; bases unmatched to any gene: 3. The CDR3 consists of 15 residues. CDR3: CASRDREPYNSPLHF. Here the CDR3 DNA reads TGTGCCAGCAGGGACAGGGAACCCTATAATTCACCCCTCCACTTT.